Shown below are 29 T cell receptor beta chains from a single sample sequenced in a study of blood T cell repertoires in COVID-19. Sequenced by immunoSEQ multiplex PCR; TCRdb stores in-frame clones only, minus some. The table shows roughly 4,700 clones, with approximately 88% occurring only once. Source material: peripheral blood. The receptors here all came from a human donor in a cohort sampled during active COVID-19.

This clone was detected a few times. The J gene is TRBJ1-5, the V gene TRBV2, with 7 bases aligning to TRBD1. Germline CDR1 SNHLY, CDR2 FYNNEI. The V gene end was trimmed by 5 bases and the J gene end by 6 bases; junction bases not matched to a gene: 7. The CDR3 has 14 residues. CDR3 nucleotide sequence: TGTGCCAGCAGTCTTAGACAGGGAGGTCAGCCCCAGCATTTT. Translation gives CASSLRQGGQPQHF.

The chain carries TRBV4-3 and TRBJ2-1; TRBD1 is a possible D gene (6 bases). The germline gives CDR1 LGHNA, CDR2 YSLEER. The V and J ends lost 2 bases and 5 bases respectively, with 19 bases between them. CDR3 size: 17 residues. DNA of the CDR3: TGCGCCAGCAGCCAACGCATTCAGGGGACGCTAAACAATGAGCAGTTCTTC. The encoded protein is CASSQRIQGTLNNEQFF.

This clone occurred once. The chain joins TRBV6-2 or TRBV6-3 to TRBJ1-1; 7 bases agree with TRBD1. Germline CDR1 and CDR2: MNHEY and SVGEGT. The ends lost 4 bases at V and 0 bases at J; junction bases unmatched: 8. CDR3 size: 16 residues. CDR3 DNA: TGTGCCAGCAGTTTTGCCAGACAGGGTTTGAACACTGAAGCTTTCTTT. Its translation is CASSFARQGLNTEAFF.

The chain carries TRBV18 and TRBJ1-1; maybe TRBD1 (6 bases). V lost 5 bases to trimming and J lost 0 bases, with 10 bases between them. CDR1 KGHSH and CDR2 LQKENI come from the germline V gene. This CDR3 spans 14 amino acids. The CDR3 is CASSLQGMNTEAFF. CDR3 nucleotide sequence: TGTGCCAGCTCATTACAGGGTATGAACACTGAAGCTTTCTTT.

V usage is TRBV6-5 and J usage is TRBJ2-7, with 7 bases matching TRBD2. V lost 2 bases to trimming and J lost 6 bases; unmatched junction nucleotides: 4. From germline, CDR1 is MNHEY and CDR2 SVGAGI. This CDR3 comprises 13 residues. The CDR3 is CASSYKGGSEQYF. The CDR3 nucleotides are TGTGCCAGCAGTTACAAGGGAGGGTCCGAGCAGTACTTC.

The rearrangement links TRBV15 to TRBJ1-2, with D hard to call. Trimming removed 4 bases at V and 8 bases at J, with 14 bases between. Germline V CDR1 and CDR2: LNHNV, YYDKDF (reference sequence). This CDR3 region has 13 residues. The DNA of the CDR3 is TGTGCCACCAGCACAAAGCTCGGAGCGGGCTACACCTTC. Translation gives CATSTKLGAGYTF. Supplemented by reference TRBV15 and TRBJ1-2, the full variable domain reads DAMVIQNPRYQVTQFGKPVTLSCSQTLNHNVMYWYQQKSSQAPKLLFHYYDKDFNNEADTPDNFQSRRPNTSFCFLDIRSPGLGDTAMYLCATSTKLGAGYTFGSGTRLTVV.

CDR3 coding DNA: TGTGCCAGCAGCCCGGCGGATATTATCTCCTACGAGCAGTACTTC. Its translation is CASSPADIISYEQYF. The chain links TRBV5-4 to TRBJ2-7; D is undetermined. The CDR3 totals 15 residues. The V end was cut by 4 bases, the J end by 0 bases, with 14 bases between. The germline gives CDR1 SGHNT, CDR2 YYREEE (reference sequence).

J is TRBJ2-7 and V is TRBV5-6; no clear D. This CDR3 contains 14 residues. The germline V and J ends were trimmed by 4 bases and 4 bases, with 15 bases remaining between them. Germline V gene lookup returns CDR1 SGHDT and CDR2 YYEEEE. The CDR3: CASSPVSRSYEQYF. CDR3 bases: TGTGCCAGCAGCCCTGTAAGCCGGTCTTACGAGCAGTACTTC. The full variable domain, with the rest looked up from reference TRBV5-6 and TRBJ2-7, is DAGVTQSPTHLIKTRGQQVTLRCSPKSGHDTVSWYQQALGQGPQFIFQYYEEEERQRGNFPDRFSGHQFPNYSSELNVNALLLGDSALYLCASSPVSRSYEQYFGPGTRLTVT.

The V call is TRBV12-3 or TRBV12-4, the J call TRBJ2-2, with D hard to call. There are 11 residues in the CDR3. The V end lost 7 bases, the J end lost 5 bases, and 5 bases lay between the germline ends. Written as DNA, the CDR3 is TGTGCCAGCACTAGGACCGGGGAGCTGTTTTTT. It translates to CASTRTGELFF.

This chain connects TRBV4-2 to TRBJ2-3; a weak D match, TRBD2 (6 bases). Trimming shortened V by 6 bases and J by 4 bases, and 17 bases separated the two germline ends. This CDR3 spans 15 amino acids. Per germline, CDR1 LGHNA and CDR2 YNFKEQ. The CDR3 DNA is TGTGCCAGCAGAGAACACTCGGGGGTCCCAGATACGCAGTATTTT. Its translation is CASREHSGVPDTQYF.

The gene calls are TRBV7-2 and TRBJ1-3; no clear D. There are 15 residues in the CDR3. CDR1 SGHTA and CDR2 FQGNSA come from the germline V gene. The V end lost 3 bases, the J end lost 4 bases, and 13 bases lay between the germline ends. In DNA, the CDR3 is TGTGCCAGCAGCTTCTCAAGAGGGTCCGGAAACACCATATATTTT. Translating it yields CASSFSRGSGNTIYF.

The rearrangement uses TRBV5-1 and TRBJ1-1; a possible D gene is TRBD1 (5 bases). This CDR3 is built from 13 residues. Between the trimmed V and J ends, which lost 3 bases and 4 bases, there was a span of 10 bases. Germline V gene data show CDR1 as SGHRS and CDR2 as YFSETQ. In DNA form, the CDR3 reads TGCGCCAGCAGCTGGGGGGAGAGCACTGAAGCTTTCTTT. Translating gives CASSWGESTEAFF.

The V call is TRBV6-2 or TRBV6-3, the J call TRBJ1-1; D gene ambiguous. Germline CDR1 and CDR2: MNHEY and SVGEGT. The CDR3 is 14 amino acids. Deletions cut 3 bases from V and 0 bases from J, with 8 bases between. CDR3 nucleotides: TGTGCCAGCAGTTATCAGGTACTGAACACTGAAGCTTTCTTT. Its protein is CASSYQVLNTEAFF.

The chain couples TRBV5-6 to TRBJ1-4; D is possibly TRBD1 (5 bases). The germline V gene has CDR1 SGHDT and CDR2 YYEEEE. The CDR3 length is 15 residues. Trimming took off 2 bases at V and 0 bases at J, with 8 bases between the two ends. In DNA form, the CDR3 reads TGTGCCAGCAGCTTAGGGGCTGCAACTAATGAAAAACTGTTTTTT. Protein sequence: CASSLGAATNEKLFF. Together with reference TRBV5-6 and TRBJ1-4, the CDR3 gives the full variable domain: DAGVTQSPTHLIKTRGQQVTLRCSPKSGHDTVSWYQQALGQGPQFIFQYYEEEERQRGNFPDRFSGHQFPNYSSELNVNALLLGDSALYLCASSLGAATNEKLFFGSGTQLSVL.

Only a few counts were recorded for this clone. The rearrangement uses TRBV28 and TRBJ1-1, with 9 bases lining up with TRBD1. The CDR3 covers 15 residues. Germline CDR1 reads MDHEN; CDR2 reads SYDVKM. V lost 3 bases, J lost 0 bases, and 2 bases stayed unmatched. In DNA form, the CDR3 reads TGTGCCAGCAGTTTTACAGGGGGCATGAACACTGAAGCTTTCTTT. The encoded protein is CASSFTGGMNTEAFF.

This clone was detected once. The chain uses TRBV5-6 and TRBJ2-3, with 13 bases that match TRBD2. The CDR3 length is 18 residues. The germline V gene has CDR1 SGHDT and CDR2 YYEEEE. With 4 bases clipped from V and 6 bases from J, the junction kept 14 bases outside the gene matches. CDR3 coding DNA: TGTGCCAGCAGCCCCCAGATAAAGACTAGCGGGAGGTCGGATACGCAGTATTTT. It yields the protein CASSPQIKTSGRSDTQYF.

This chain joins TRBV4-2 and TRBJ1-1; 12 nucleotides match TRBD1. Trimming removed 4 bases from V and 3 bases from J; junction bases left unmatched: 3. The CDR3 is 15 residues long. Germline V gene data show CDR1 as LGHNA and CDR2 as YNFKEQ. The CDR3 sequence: CASSRGQGADTEAFF. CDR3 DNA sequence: TGTGCCAGCAGCCGGGGACAGGGGGCGGACACTGAAGCTTTCTTT.

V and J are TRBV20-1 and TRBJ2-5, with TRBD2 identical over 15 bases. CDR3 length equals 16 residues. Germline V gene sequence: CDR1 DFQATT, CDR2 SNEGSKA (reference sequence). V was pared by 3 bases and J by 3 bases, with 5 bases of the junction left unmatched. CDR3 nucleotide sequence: TGCAGTGCTAGTGGGACTAGCGGGGGGTTTAAAGAGACCCAGTACTTC. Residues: CSASGTSGGFKETQYF.

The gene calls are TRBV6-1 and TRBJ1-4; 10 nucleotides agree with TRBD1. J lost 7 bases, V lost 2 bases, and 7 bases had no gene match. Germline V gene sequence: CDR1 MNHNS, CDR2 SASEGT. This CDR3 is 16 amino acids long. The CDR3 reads CASSEPLGTGVEKLFF. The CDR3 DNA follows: TGTGCCAGCAGTGAACCACTGGGGACAGGGGTTGAAAAACTGTTTTTT.

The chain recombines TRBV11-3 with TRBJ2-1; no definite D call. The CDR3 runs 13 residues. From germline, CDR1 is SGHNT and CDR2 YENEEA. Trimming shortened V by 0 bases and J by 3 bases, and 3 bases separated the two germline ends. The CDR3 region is CASSLDLYNEQFF. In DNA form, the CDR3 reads TGTGCCAGCAGCTTAGATCTCTACAATGAGCAGTTCTTC.

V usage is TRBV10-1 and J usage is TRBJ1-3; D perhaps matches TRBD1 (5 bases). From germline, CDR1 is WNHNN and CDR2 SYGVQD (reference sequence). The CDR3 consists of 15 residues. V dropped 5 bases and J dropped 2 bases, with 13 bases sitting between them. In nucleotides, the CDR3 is TGCGCCAGCAGTAAGACCGGGACTACTGGAAACACCATATATTTT. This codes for CASSKTGTTGNTIYF.

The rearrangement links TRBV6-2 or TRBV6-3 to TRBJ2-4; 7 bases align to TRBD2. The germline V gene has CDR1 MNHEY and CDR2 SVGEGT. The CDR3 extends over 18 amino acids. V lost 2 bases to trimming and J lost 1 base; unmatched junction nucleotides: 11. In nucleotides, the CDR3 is TGTGCCAGCAGTTACAGGACTTTGGCGGGAGCCGCCAAAAACATTCAGTACTTC. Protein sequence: CASSYRTLAGAAKNIQYF.

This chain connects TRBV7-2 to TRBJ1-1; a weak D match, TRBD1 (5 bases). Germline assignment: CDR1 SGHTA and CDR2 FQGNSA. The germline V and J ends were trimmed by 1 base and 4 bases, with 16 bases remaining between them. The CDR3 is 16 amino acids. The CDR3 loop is CASSLVGRVGITEAFF. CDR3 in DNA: TGTGCCAGCAGCTTAGTTGGCAGGGTGGGGATCACTGAAGCTTTCTTT.

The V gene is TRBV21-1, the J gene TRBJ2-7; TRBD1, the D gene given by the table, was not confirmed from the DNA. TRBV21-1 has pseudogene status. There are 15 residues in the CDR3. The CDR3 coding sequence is TGTGCCAGCAGCAAAGCAACGGACAGCTCCTACGAGCAGTACTTC. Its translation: CASSKATDSSYEQYF.

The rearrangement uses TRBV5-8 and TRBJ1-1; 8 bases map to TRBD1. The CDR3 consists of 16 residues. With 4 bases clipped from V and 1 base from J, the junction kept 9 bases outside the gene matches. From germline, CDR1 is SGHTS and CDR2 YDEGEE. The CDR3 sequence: CASSPDRVAWNTEAFF. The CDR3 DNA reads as TGTGCCAGCAGCCCGGACAGGGTTGCGTGGAACACTGAAGCTTTCTTT.

In DNA, the CDR3 is TGTGCCAGCAGACCCGGGACAGGGATTGGGTACACCTTC. Protein: CASRPGTGIGYTF. The J gene is TRBJ1-2, the V gene TRBV6-5, with TRBD1 matching over 9 bases. This CDR3 comprises 13 residues. The V gene's germline CDR1 is MNHEY and CDR2 SVGAGI. Trimming took 6 bases from V and 11 from J; bases not matched to a gene: 10.

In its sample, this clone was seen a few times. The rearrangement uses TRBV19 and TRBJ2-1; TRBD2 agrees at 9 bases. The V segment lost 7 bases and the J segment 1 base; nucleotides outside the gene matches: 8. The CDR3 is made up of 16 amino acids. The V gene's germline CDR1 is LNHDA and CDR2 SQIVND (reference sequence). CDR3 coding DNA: TGTGCCAGTAAGATAGGGCGGGAGGGGTCCTACAATGAGCAGTTCTTC. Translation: CASKIGREGSYNEQFF.

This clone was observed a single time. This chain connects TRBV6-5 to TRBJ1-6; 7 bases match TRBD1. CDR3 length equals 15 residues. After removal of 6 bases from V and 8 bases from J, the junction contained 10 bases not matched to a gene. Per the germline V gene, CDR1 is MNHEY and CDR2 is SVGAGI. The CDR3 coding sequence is TGTGCCAGCAGAGGACAGGCTCTTTGGGATTCACCCCTCCACTTT. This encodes CASRGQALWDSPLHF.

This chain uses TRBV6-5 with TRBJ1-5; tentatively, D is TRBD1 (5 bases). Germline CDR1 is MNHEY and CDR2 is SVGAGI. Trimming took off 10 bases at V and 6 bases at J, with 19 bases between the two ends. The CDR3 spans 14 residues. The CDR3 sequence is CAIRGALNFQPQHF. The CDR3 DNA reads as TGTGCCATTCGTGGGGCGCTAAATTTTCAGCCCCAGCATTTT.